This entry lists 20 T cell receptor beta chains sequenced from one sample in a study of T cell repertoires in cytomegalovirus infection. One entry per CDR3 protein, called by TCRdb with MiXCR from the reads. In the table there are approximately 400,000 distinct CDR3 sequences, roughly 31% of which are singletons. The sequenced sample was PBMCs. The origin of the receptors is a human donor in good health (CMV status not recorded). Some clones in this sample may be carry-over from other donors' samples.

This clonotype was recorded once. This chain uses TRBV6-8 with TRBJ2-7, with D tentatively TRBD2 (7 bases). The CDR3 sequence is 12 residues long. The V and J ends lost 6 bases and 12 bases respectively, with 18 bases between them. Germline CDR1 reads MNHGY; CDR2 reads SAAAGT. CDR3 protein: CASSALGGGSYF. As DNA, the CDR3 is TGTGCCAGCAGCGCCTTGGGGGGGGGCTCGTACTTC.

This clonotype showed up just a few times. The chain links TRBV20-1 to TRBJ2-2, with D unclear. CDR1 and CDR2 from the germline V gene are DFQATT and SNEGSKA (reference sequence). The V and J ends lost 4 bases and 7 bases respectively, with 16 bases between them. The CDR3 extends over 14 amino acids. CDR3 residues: CSAKVSHGGGELFF. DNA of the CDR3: TGCAGTGCTAAAGTATCTCATGGTGGCGGGGAGCTGTTTTTT.

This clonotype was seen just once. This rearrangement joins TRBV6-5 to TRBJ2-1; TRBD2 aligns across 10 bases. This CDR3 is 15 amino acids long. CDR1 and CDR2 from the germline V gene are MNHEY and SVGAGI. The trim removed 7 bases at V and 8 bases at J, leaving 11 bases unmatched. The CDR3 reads CASIRRAGGRDEQFF. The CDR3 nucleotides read TGTGCCAGCATCCGACGAGCGGGGGGGAGAGATGAGCAGTTCTTC.

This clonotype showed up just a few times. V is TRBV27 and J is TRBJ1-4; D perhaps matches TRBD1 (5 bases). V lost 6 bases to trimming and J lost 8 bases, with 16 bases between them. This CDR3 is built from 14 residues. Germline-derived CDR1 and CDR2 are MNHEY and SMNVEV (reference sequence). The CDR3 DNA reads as TGTGCCAGCAGCTCCCCCGGGGGTAGGGAAAAACTGTTTTTT. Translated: CASSSPGGREKLFF.

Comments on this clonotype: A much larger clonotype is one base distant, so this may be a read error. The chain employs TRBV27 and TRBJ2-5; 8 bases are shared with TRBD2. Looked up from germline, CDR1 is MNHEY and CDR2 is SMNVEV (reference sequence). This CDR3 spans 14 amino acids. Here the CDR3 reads CASSLRGAQETQCF. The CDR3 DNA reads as TGTGCCAGCAGTTTGCGGGGGGCCCAAGAGACCCAGTGCTTC.

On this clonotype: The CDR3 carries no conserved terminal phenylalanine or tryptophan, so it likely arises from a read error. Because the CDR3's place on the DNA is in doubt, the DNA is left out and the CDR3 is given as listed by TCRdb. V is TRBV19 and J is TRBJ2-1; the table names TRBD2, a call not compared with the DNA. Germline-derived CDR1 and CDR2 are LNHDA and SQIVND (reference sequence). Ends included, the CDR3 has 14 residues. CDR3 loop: CASSIGGVYNEQLL.

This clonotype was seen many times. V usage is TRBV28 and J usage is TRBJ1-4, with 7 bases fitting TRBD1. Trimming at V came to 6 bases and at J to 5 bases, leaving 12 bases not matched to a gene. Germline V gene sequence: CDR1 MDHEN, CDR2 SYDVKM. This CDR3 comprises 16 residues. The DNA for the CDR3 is TGTGCCAGCAGACGAACAGGGGCGCGGTCCAATGAAAAACTGTTTTTT. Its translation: CASRRTGARSNEKLFF.

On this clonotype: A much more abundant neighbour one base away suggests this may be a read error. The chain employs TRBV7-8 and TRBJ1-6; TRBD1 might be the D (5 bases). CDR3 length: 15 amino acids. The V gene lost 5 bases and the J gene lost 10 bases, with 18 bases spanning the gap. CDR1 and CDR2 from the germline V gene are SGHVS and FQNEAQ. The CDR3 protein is CASSQAGQGGSPLHF. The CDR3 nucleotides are TGTGCCAGCAGCCAGGCGGGCCAGGGAGGCTCACCCCTCCACTTT. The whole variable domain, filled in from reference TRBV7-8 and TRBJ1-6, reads GAGVSQSPRYKVAKRGQDVALRCDPISGHVSLFWYQQALGQGPEFLTYFQNEAQLDKSGLPSDRFFAERPEGSVSTLKIQRTQQEDSAVYLCASSQAGQGGSPLHFGNGTRLTVT.

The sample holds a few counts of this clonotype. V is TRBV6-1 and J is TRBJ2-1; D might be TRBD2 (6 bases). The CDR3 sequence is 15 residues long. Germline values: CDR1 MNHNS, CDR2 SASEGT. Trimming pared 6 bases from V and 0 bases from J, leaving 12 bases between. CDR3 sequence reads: CASRFLGSSYNEQFF. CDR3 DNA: TGTGCCAGCAGATTTCTCGGGAGCTCCTACAATGAGCAGTTCTTC.

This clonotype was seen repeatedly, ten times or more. The CDR3 nucleotides are TGTGCCAGCAGCTTAGCCGGACAGGGGGCCTCGAGAAACATTCAGTACTTC. This encodes CASSLAGQGASRNIQYF. The chain joins TRBV7-8 to TRBJ2-4; 11 bases are a match to TRBD1. The CDR3 sequence is 17 residues long. The germline V gene encodes CDR1 SGHVS and CDR2 FQNEAQ. After removal of 0 bases from V and 6 bases from J, the junction contained 7 bases not matched to a gene.

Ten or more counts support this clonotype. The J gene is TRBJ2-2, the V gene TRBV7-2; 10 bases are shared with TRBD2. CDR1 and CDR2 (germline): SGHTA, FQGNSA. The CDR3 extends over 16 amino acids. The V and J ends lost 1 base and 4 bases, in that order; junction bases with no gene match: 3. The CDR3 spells CASSLVAGGFTGELFF. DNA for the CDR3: TGTGCCAGCAGCTTAGTAGCGGGGGGTTTCACCGGGGAGCTGTTTTTT.

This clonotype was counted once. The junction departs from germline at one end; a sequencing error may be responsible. The CDR3 DNA is TGCAGTGCTAGAGTTATCATTGGGCGTAGCGGGGGGCCCATGGATAGGCAGTATTTT. Translation gives CSARVIIGRSGGPMDRQYF. The chain employs TRBV20-1 and TRBJ2-3; 10 nucleotides match TRBD2. The CDR3 totals 19 residues. Germline loops: CDR1 DFQATT, CDR2 SNEGSKA (reference sequence).

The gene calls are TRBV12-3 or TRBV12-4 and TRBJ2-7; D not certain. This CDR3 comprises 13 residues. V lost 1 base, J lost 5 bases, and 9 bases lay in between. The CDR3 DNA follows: TGTGCCAGCAGTTTAGTCCAAGGCCACGAGCAGTACTTC. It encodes CASSLVQGHEQYF.

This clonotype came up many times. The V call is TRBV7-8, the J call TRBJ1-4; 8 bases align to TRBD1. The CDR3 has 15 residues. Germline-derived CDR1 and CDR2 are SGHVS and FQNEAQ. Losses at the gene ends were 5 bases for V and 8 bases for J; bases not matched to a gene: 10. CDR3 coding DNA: TGTGCCAGCAGCATAAGGACAGGGAAAGGCGAAAAACTGTTTTTT. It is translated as CASSIRTGKGEKLFF. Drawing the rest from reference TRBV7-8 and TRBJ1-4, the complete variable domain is GAGVSQSPRYKVAKRGQDVALRCDPISGHVSLFWYQQALGQGPEFLTYFQNEAQLDKSGLPSDRFFAERPEGSVSTLKIQRTQQEDSAVYLCASSIRTGKGEKLFFGSGTQLSVL.

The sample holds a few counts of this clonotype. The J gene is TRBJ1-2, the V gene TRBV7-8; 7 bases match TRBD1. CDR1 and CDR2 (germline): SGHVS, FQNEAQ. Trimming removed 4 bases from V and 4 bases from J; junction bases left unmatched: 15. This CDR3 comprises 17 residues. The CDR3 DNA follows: TGTGCCAGCAGCTCTAGAGGCCGGGACAGAACATCCTATGGCTACACCTTC. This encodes CASSSRGRDRTSYGYTF.

The CDR3 protein is CASSPKATGTGGSYEQYF. The DNA of the CDR3 is TGTGCCAGCTCACCAAAGGCCACCGGGACAGGGGGCTCCTACGAGCAGTACTTC. The genes are TRBV18 and TRBJ2-7, with 11 bases aligning to TRBD1. Germline assignment: CDR1 KGHSH and CDR2 LQKENI. The CDR3 spans 18 residues. The J segment lost 0 bases and the V segment lost 2 bases, leaving 9 bases of the junction unmatched.

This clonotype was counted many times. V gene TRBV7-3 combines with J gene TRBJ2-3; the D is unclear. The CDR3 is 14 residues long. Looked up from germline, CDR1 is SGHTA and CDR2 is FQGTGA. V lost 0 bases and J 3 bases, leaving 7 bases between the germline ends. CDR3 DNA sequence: TGTGCCAGCAGCTTAACGGATGGAACAGATACGCAGTATTTT. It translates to CASSLTDGTDTQYF.

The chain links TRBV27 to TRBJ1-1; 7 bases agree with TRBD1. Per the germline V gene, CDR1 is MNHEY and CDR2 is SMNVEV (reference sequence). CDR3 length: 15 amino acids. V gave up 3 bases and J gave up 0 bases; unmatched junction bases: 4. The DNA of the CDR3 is TGTGCCAGCAGTTTTCGGACAGGAATGAACACTGAAGCTTTCTTT. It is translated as CASSFRTGMNTEAFF.

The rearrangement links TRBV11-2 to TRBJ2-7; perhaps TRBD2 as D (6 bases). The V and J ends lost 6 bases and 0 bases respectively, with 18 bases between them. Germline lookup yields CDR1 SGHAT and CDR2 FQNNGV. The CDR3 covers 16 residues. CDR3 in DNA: TGTGCCAGCAGTCCTGATGGGACTCACGCCTCCTACGAGCAGTACTTC. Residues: CASSPDGTHASYEQYF.

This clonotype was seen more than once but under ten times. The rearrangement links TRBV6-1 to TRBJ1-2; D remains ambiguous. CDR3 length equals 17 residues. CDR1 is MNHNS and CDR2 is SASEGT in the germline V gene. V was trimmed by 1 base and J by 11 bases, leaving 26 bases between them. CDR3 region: CASSEEVFRRIVPRYTF. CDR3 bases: TGTGCCAGCAGTGAAGAGGTGTTTAGGCGGATCGTGCCACGGTACACCTTC.